Below, 26 T cell receptor beta chains from the same sample are listed, as sequenced in a study of early T cells in non-severe SARS-CoV-2 infection (dated by TCRdb to the early 2020s). Library preparation was by 5' RACE. These reads were obtained on a NextSeq 500. TCRdb trimmed public reads at Q25 via fastp, called clones via MiXCR and kept in-frame beta chains. Rows are unified per CDR3 protein, each entry keeping the most common DNA and genes. This sample is represented by 70,000 to 95,000 distinct CDR3 sequences; around 17% of them were singletons. 2.9% of the sample rests with the top ten. Sequencing input: whole blood. The receptors come from an adult who was a healthcare worker with PCR-confirmed SARS-CoV-2 infection or an uninfected control (not recorded which).

This clonotype was seen repeatedly, ten times or more. This chain uses TRBV20-1 with TRBJ1-3; no reliable D call. V shed 5 bases and J shed 4 bases, with 12 bases lying between them. This CDR3 has 13 amino acids. From germline, CDR1 is DFQATT and CDR2 SNEGSKA (reference sequence). The chain's CDR3 is CSARGSVGNTIYF. The CDR3 bases are TGCAGTGCTCGAGGGTCGGTCGGAAACACCATATATTTT.

This clonotype has only one observation. At one end the junction does not follow the germline gene, possibly because of a read error. The chain recombines TRBV15 with TRBJ2-7; D is unclear. This CDR3 comprises 16 residues. Germline V gene sequence: CDR1 LNHNV, CDR2 YYDKDF (reference sequence). CDR3 region: CATSRGPIVKTYQQYF. The CDR3 region has the DNA TGTGCCACCAGCAGAGGGCCCATAGTTAAAACCTACCAGCAGTACTTC.

The chain employs TRBV20-1 and TRBJ2-5; 9 positions match TRBD1. Trimming cost V 6 bases and J 5 bases; bases outside gene matches: 13. Germline lookup yields CDR1 DFQATT and CDR2 SNEGSKA (reference sequence). The CDR3 consists of 15 residues. The CDR3 sequence is CSARAGQGRGETQYF. CDR3 coding DNA: TGCAGTGCCCGAGCGGGACAGGGTCGGGGGGAGACCCAGTACTTC.

This chain connects TRBV12-3 or TRBV12-4 to TRBJ1-4; TRBD1 agrees at 7 bases. This CDR3 spans 14 amino acids. With 6 bases clipped from V and 5 bases from J, the junction kept 6 bases outside the gene matches. This chain's CDR3 is CASSGRGANEKLFF. The CDR3 DNA is TGTGCCAGCAGCGGCAGGGGGGCCAATGAAAAACTGTTTTTT.

As concerns this clonotype: Since a much larger clone is just one base distant, this may be a read error. The chain couples TRBV12-3 or TRBV12-4 to TRBJ2-6; D possibly uses TRBD1 or TRBD2 (5 bases each). Trimming removed 2 bases at V and 2 bases at J, with 7 bases between. The length of the CDR3 is 15 residues. Written as DNA, the CDR3 is TGTGCCAGCAGTTTAATGGGGGCTGGGGCCAACGTCCTGACTTTC. It yields the protein CASSLMGAGANVLTF.

V usage is TRBV20-1 and J usage is TRBJ1-5; no clear D. Looked up from germline, CDR1 is DFQATT and CDR2 is SNEGSKA (reference sequence). The CDR3 extends over 12 amino acids. V was shortened by 5 bases and J by 7 bases, with 12 bases between the two germline ends. The CDR3 here is CSAPAPGQPQHF. The CDR3, as DNA: TGCAGTGCTCCAGCGCCGGGACAGCCCCAGCATTTT.

This sequence joins TRBV5-1 and TRBJ2-1; TRBD2 matches 13 bases. This CDR3 region has 19 residues. Germline CDR1 SGHRS, CDR2 YFSETQ. V trimming: 5 bases; J trimming: 7 bases; junction bases outside the gene matches: 18. The CDR3 DNA reads TGCGCCAGCAGTCATCGTACTAGCGGGGGGGCCTCCTACAGTAATGAGCAGTTCTTC. Amino acids: CASSHRTSGGASYSNEQFF. Variable domain in full (rest from reference TRBV5-1 and TRBJ2-1): KAGVTQTPRYLIKTRGQQVTLSCSPISGHRSVSWYQQTPGQGLQFLFEYFSETQRNKGNFPGRFSGRQFSNSRSEMNVSTLELGDSALYLCASSHRTSGGASYSNEQFFGPGTRLTVL.

This clonotype was observed a handful of times. This chain links TRBV19 with TRBJ2-1, with 8 bases that match TRBD2. Losses at the gene ends were 8 bases for V and 9 bases for J; bases not matched to a gene: 12. CDR3 length: 14 residues. Germline CDR1 LNHDA, CDR2 SQIVND (reference sequence). This CDR3 reads CASRTSGGYGEQFF. The CDR3, as DNA: TGTGCCAGTCGAACTAGCGGTGGGTATGGTGAGCAGTTCTTC.

The chain joins TRBV12-3 or TRBV12-4 to TRBJ2-7; 9 bases are shared with TRBD1. Trimming took 5 bases from V and 0 from J; bases not matched to a gene: 5. The CDR3 consists of 15 residues. The CDR3 coding sequence is TGTGCCAGCAGTCCCGGGACAGGGCCCTCCTACGAGCAGTACTTC. This codes for CASSPGTGPSYEQYF.

The chain joins TRBV3-1 to TRBJ1-4; D is unclear. Germline CDR1 LGHDT, CDR2 YNNKEL (reference sequence). The ends were cut back, 0 bases at V and 8 bases at J, with 13 bases in the middle. CDR3 size: 15 residues. Here the CDR3 reads CASSQEGKGGEKLFF. The CDR3 DNA sequence: TGTGCCAGCAGCCAAGAGGGGAAGGGTGGAGAAAAACTGTTTTTT.

In the case of this clonotype: At one end, the junction sequence differs from germline, possibly due to a read error. The CDR3 reads CASSIPKTGELFF. The DNA for the CDR3 is TGTGCCAGCAGTATCCCGAAGACCGGGGAGCTGTTTTTT. The rearrangement links TRBV27 to TRBJ2-2; D uncertain. CDR3 length equals 13 residues. Germline CDR1 is MNHEY and CDR2 is SMNVEV (reference sequence).

This clonotype was found many times. V gene TRBV27 combines with J gene TRBJ1-4; D is unclear. The germline V gene encodes CDR1 MNHEY and CDR2 SMNVEV (reference sequence). The CDR3 spans 15 residues. V shed 5 bases and J shed 0 bases, with 10 bases lying between them. CDR3 in amino acids: CASSPSSATNEKLFF. CDR3 DNA sequence: TGTGCCAGCAGTCCTTCTAGTGCAACTAATGAAAAACTGTTTTTT.

The chain is built from TRBV18 and TRBJ1-1; the D is unclear. The CDR3 is 14 amino acids. The V and J ends lost 3 bases and 6 bases respectively, with 14 bases between them. The germline CDR1 and CDR2 sequences are KGHSH and LQKENI. The CDR3 loop is CASSPARISAEAFF. As DNA, the CDR3 is TGTGCCAGCTCACCGGCCAGGATCAGCGCTGAAGCTTTCTTT.

This clonotype was found a few times. The rearrangement joins TRBV29-1 to TRBJ2-7; TRBD2 agrees at 13 bases. Germline CDR1 is SQVTM and CDR2 is ANQGSEA. This CDR3 has 13 residues. The J segment lost 4 bases and the V segment lost 7 bases, leaving 4 bases of the junction unmatched. CDR3: CSAGGLAGYEQYF. The CDR3 DNA reads TGCAGCGCCGGGGGACTAGCGGGATACGAGCAGTACTTC.

Ten or more counts support this clonotype. The CDR3 DNA reads TGTGCCAGCGGGGGACTCCAAGCGAAGGACGAGCAGTACTTC. This gives the protein CASGGLQAKDEQYF. This chain uses TRBV6-5 with TRBJ2-7, with D perhaps TRBD2 (6 bases). The germline V gene encodes CDR1 MNHEY and CDR2 SVGAGI. The CDR3 spans 14 residues. V was shortened by 8 bases and J by 5 bases, with 19 bases between the two germline ends.

This clonotype was recorded many times. The chain recombines TRBV6-2 or TRBV6-3 with TRBJ2-1; 9 bases map to TRBD2. J lost 6 bases, V lost 2 bases, and 8 bases had no gene match. Germline assignment: CDR1 MNHEY and CDR2 SVGEGT. The CDR3 runs to 16 residues. CDR3 sequence reads: CASSYVLGGGANEQFF. CDR3 DNA: TGTGCCAGCAGTTACGTGTTAGGCGGGGGGGCCAATGAGCAGTTCTTC.

This clonotype has only a few counts. Here the CDR3 DNA reads TGTGCCAGCAGTGTTAACAGGGCAGGCTACGAGCAGTACTTC. This encodes CASSVNRAGYEQYF. The chain carries TRBV6-5 and TRBJ2-7; possible D gene TRBD1, 6 bases. V was clipped by 5 bases and J by 3 bases, with 14 bases between them. The CDR3 consists of 14 residues. Germline CDR1 is MNHEY and CDR2 is SVGAGI.

This rearrangement joins TRBV7-9 to TRBJ2-7; TRBD1 might be the D (5 bases). The ends were cut back, 3 bases at V and 4 bases at J, with 10 bases in the middle. CDR3 length: 13 amino acids. Germline V gene data show CDR1 as SEHNR and CDR2 as FQNEAQ (reference sequence). The CDR3 reads CASSLSQGYEQYF. In DNA form, the CDR3 reads TGTGCCAGCAGCTTGTCCCAGGGATACGAGCAGTACTTC.

This clonotype was observed a few times. The CDR3: CASGLLRETQYF. The CDR3 DNA follows: TGTGCTAGTGGTTTGCTGAGGGAGACCCAGTACTTC. This chain links TRBV12-5 with TRBJ2-5; no clear D gene. The CDR3 length is 12 residues. Trimming took 2 bases from V and 5 from J, leaving 6 bases between them. Germline CDR1 and CDR2: LGHNT and FRNRAP.

This clonotype was found a few times. The chain employs TRBV7-3 and TRBJ2-3; 10 bases agree with TRBD2. CDR3 size: 15 residues. CDR1 is SGHTA, CDR2 FQGTGA, per germline. Trimming at V came to 4 bases and at J to 3 bases, leaving 4 bases not matched to a gene. The CDR3 spells CASSSSGSGTDTQYF. The CDR3 coding sequence is TGTGCCAGCAGCTCTAGCGGGAGCGGAACAGATACGCAGTATTTT.

V and J are TRBV12-3 or TRBV12-4 and TRBJ1-2, with D unresolved. The CDR3 length is 14 residues. Trimming took off 3 bases at V and 2 bases at J, with 10 bases between the two ends. CDR3: CASSFGIGNYGYTF. As DNA, the CDR3 is TGTGCCAGCAGTTTTGGCATCGGAAACTATGGCTACACCTTC.

The J gene is TRBJ2-1, the V gene TRBV18; D is undetermined. With 6 bases removed from V and 9 bases from J, the gap between germline ends came to 18 bases. CDR3 length: 14 amino acids. Germline assignment: CDR1 KGHSH and CDR2 LQKENI. CDR3 DNA sequence: TGTGCCAGCTCTTCCGCCGTCCTCATGGCTGAGCAGTTCTTC. This sequence encodes CASSSAVLMAEQFF.

J is TRBJ1-1 and V is TRBV29-1; TRBD1 matches 7 bases. Germline V gene sequence: CDR1 SQVTM, CDR2 ANQGSEA. CDR3 length: 14 residues. V dropped 4 bases and J dropped 0; count of bases not matched to a gene: 5. The CDR3 loop is CSVAPGQMNTEAFF. CDR3 in DNA: TGCAGCGTTGCACCGGGACAGATGAACACTGAAGCTTTCTTT.

CDR3 loop: CSVTQLGETQYF. In nucleotides, the CDR3 is TGCAGCGTCACACAGCTGGGAGAGACCCAGTACTTC. This chain connects TRBV29-1 to TRBJ2-5; D is uncertain. The germline gives CDR1 SQVTM, CDR2 ANQGSEA. The CDR3 length is 12 residues. Trimming cost V 6 bases and J 4 bases, with 12 bases left between them.

This clonotype occurred a few times. The chain is built from TRBV29-1 and TRBJ2-3; the match to TRBD2 covers 14 bases. CDR3 length: 13 amino acids. With V trimmed by 7 bases and J by 10 bases, 7 bases remained unmatched. Germline loops: CDR1 SQVTM, CDR2 ANQGSEA. CDR3 sequence: CSGRLAGGDSQYF. The CDR3 DNA sequence: TGCAGCGGCCGACTAGCGGGGGGGGACTCGCAGTATTTT.

This clonotype was detected a few times. The chain is built from TRBV7-9 and TRBJ2-7; the D call may be TRBD1 or TRBD2 (6 bases each). The germline CDR1 and CDR2 sequences are SEHNR and FQNEAQ (reference sequence). The length of the CDR3 is 17 residues. Between the trimmed V and J ends, which lost 2 bases and 4 bases, there was a span of 21 bases. The CDR3 sequence: CASSLTEGGFIAYEQYF. CDR3 bases: TGTGCCAGCAGCTTAACCGAGGGGGGTTTTATAGCTTACGAGCAGTACTTC.